This T cell receptor (beta chain) derives from a study of control samples from healthy donors and cancer patients. Sequenced by immunoSEQ multiplex PCR; TCRdb stores in-frame clones only, minus some. The sample contains 50,000 to 70,000 clones, nearly 90% of which appear only once. Germline lookup yields CDR1 SGHRS and CDR2 YFSETQ. CDR3 length: 14 residues. Trimming took off 0 bases at V and 2 bases at J, with 9 bases between the two ends. The rearrangement uses TRBV5-1 and TRBJ2-7; a weak D match, TRBD1 (5 bases). Material for sequencing was blood. This clonotype originated in a man aged 50-59 years in good health. For the CDR3, the DNA is TGCGCCAGCAGCTTGGTGGACACCCCCTACGAGCAGTACTTC. Protein sequence: CASSLVDTPYEQYF.